This TCR beta chain was found in a study of regulatory T cells in long-lasting Graves disease. The study, taken as a whole, reports: It was possible that the small sample size reduced accuracy.

This CDR3 has 15 residues. V lost 5 bases, J lost 0 bases, and 6 bases stayed unmatched. Germline CDR1 SGDLS, CDR2 YYNGEE. According to the study, TCR beta libraries were built with iRepertoire HTBI primers and CDR3-region Arm-PCR. The authors' processing: Spanning all samples, the identified segments comprised 60 to 70 TRBV and around 15 TRBJ. Via MiXCR, TCRdb re-called the multiplex PCR reads, giving one row per CDR3 protein. The V and J calls were not made by the authors but by TCRdb's processing. The table records under 450,000 distinct CDR3 sequences, 23% of them present only once. Turning to this clonotype: Its matching antigen is unknown.

Regarding time point: persistent/refractory GD, antithyroid drugs over 5 years with positive TRAb. The authors made the TCR library using RNA they extracted from PBMCs. This clonotype originated in a female donor with Graves disease. The V gene is TRBV9, the J gene TRBJ2-7; 9 bases line up with TRBD1. Material: peripheral blood mononuclear cells (PBMCs), obtained when the disease was refractory, from a patient treated with antithyroid drugs. The CDR3, as DNA: TGTGCCAGCAGTGCCAGGGGACAGGGCTCCTACGAGCAGTACTTC. Encoded protein: CASSARGQGSYEQYF.